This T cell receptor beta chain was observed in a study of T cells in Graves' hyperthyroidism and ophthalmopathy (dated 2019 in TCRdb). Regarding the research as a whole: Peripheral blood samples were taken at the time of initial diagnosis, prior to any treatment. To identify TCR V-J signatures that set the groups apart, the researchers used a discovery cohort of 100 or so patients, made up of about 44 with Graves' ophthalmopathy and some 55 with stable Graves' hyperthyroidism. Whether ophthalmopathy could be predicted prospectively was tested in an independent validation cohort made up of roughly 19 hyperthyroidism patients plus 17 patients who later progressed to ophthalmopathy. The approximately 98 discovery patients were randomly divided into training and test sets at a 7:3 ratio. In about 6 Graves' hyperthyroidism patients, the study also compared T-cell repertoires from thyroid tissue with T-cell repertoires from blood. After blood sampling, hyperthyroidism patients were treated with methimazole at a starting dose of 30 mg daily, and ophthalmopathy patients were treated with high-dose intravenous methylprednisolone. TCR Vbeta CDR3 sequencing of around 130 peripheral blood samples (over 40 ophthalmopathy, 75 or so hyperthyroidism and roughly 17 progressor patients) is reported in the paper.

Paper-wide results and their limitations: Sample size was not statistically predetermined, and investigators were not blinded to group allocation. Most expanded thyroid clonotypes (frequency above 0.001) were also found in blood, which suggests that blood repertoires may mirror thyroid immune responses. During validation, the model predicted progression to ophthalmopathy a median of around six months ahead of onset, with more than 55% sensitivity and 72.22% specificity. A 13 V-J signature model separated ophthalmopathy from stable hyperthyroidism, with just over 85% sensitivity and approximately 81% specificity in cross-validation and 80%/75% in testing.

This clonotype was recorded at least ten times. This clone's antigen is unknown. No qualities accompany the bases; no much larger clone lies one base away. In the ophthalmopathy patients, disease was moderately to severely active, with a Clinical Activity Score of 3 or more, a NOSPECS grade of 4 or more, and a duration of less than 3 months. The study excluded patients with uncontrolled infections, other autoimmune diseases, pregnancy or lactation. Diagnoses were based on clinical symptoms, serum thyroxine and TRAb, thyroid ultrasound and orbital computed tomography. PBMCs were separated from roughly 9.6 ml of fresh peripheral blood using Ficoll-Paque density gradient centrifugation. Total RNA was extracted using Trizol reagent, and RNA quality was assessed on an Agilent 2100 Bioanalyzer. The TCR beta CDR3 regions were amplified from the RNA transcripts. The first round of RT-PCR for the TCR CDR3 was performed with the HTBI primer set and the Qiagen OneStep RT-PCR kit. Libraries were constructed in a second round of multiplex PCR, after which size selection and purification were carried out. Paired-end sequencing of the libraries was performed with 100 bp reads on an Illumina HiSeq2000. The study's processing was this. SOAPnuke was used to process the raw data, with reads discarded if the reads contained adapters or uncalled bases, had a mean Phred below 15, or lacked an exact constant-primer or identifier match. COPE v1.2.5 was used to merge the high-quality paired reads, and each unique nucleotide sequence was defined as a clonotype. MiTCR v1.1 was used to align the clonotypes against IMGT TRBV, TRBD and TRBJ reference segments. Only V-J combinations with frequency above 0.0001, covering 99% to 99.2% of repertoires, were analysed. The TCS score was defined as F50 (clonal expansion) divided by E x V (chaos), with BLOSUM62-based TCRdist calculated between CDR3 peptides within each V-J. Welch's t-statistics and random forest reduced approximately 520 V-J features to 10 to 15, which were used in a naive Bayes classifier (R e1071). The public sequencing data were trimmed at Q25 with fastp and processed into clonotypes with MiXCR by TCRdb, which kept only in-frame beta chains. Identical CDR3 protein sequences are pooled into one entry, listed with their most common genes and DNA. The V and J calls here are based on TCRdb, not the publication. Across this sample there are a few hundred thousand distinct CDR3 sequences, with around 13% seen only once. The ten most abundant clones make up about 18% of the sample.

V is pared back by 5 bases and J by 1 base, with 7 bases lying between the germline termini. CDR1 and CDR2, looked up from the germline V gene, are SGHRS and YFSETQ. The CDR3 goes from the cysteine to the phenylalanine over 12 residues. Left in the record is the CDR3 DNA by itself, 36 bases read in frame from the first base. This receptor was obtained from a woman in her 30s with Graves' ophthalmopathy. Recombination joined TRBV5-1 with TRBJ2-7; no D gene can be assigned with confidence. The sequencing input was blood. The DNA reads TGCGCCAGCAGGGGCTATTCCTACGAGCAGTACTTC. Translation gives CASRGYSYEQYF.